These 22 T cell receptor beta chains were sequenced from one sample in a study of cytomegalovirus exposure and HLA in healthy donors. The PCR was carried out with 60 Vbeta primers and 13 Jbeta primers. Sequencing used immunoSEQ multiplex PCR; TCRdb keeps in-frame clones, though not all of them. The data show 150,000 to 200,000 clones, over 75% seen once. Sequencing used PBMCs. All receptors come from a woman aged 25-40 years in good health and CMV-seronegative.

The chain recombines TRBV20-1 with TRBJ2-7, with a possible D match to TRBD2 (5 bases). V was trimmed by 3 bases and J by 5 bases, leaving 8 bases between them. The CDR3 runs 11 residues. The germline gives CDR1 DFQATT, CDR2 SNEGSKA (reference sequence). The CDR3 DNA reads as TGCAGTGCTAGTTCCGGGGACGAGCAGTACTTC. Translated, it gives CSASSGDEQYF.

The chain has TRBV2 and TRBJ1-4; 9 nucleotides line up with TRBD1. Germline assignment: CDR1 SNHLY and CDR2 FYNNEI. The V and J ends lost 5 bases and 7 bases, in that order; junction bases with no gene match: 8. This CDR3 region has 15 residues. Written as DNA, the CDR3 is TGTGCCAGCAGTTACCTGACAGGGGGTGGTGAAAAACTGTTTTTT. Its protein product is CASSYLTGGGEKLFF.

The chain joins TRBV5-1 to TRBJ1-6, with D possibly matching TRBD1 (5 bases). Germline-derived CDR1 and CDR2 are SGHRS and YFSETQ. CDR3 length: 14 residues. The V end was cut by 4 bases, the J end by 9 bases, with 14 bases between. Here the CDR3 DNA reads TGCGCCAGCAGCCCAAGGGGCGACGGTTCACCCCTCCACTTT. Translating it yields CASSPRGDGSPLHF.

The rearrangement links TRBV6-1 to TRBJ1-3; 9 nucleotides agree with TRBD1. J lost 2 bases, V lost 6 bases, and 5 bases had no gene match. The CDR3 totals 15 residues. In germline, CDR1 is MNHNS, CDR2 SASEGT. For the CDR3, the DNA is TGTGCCAGCAGCTTTTGGGACAGGGCTGGAAACACCATATATTTT. Its translation is CASSFWDRAGNTIYF.

The chain recombines TRBV28 with TRBJ2-7; D is uncertain. The CDR3 runs to 13 residues. Germline V lookup: CDR1 MDHEN, CDR2 SYDVKM. Deletions cut 3 bases from V and 3 bases from J, with 9 bases between. The CDR3 protein is CASSLRSDYEQYF. CDR3 DNA sequence: TGTGCCAGCAGTTTGAGGTCAGACTACGAGCAGTACTTC.

The V and J genes are TRBV19 and TRBJ1-1; no firm D call. The length of the CDR3 is 14 residues. V was trimmed by 3 bases and J by 6 bases, leaving 14 bases between them. Germline V gene lookup returns CDR1 LNHDA and CDR2 SQIVND (reference sequence). The CDR3 DNA is TGTGCCAGTAGTATTCCCACTGACACACCTGAAGCTTTCTTT. As protein: CASSIPTDTPEAFF.

This chain uses TRBV7-8 with TRBJ2-2; tentative D call: TRBD2 (6 bases). Trimming took 5 bases from V and 3 from J, leaving 10 bases between them. The CDR3 has 14 amino acids. The germline V gene has CDR1 SGHVS and CDR2 FQNEAQ. The CDR3 nucleotides read TGTGCCAGCAGCGCCGGACTATACACCGGGGAGCTGTTTTTT. It yields the protein CASSAGLYTGELFF.

The chain couples TRBV6-6 to TRBJ1-2; 7 bases map to TRBD1. The CDR3 has 13 amino acids. Trimming removed 5 bases from V and 2 bases from J; junction bases left unmatched: 2. Per the germline V gene, CDR1 is MNHNY and CDR2 is SVGAGI (reference sequence). The CDR3 region has the DNA TGTGCCAGCAGTATGACAGGGAACTATGGCTACACCTTC. Its translation is CASSMTGNYGYTF.

The V and J genes are TRBV28 and TRBJ1-2, with D possibly being TRBD1 (5 bases). The V and J ends lost 4 bases and 5 bases respectively, with 14 bases between them. The germline V gene encodes CDR1 MDHEN and CDR2 SYDVKM. The CDR3 covers 14 residues. The CDR3 here is CASSSQGGRYGYTF. CDR3 DNA: TGTGCCAGCAGTTCCCAGGGCGGGAGATATGGCTACACCTTC.

This chain connects TRBV29-1 to TRBJ1-2; D is uncertain. The germline V gene has CDR1 SQVTM and CDR2 ANQGSEA. The length of the CDR3 is 11 residues. Trimming took off 7 bases at V and 1 base at J, with 7 bases between the two ends. This CDR3 is CSGASNYGYTF. As DNA, the CDR3 is TGCAGCGGAGCTAGTAACTATGGCTACACCTTC.

J is TRBJ1-1 and V is TRBV30, with no clear D. This CDR3 has 15 residues. CDR1 is GTSNPN, CDR2 SVGIG, per germline (reference sequence). Deletions cut 3 bases from V and 0 bases from J, with 14 bases between. DNA of the CDR3: TGTGCCTGGAGCGCGCGGCTCAGTGTGAACACTGAAGCTTTCTTT. Translating it yields CAWSARLSVNTEAFF.

The V gene is TRBV2, the J gene TRBJ2-7; D is perhaps TRBD2 (7 bases). The CDR3 is made up of 13 amino acids. Trimming stripped 4 bases from V and 6 bases from J, with 13 bases between. Germline loops: CDR1 SNHLY, CDR2 FYNNEI. DNA of the CDR3: TGTGCCAGCAGTGCCCAGGGGAGGGCCGAGCAGTACTTC. Protein: CASSAQGRAEQYF.

This clone was picked up a small number of times. V and J are TRBV5-1 and TRBJ2-7, with 14 bases aligning to TRBD2. Trimming at V came to 5 bases and at J to 2 bases, leaving 6 bases not matched to a gene. The V gene's germline CDR1 is SGHRS and CDR2 YFSETQ. CDR3 length: 16 amino acids. CDR3 region: CASRFGTSGGTYEQYF. CDR3 in DNA: TGCGCCAGCAGATTTGGGACTAGCGGGGGTACCTACGAGCAGTACTTC. The variable domain in full, completed from reference TRBV5-1 and TRBJ2-7, reads KAGVTQTPRYLIKTRGQQVTLSCSPISGHRSVSWYQQTPGQGLQFLFEYFSETQRNKGNFPGRFSGRQFSNSRSEMNVSTLELGDSALYLCASRFGTSGGTYEQYFGPGTRLTVT.

The chain joins TRBV2 to TRBJ2-3, with D possibly being TRBD2 (5 bases). This CDR3 is 13 amino acids long. The V end lost 8 bases, the J end lost 9 bases, and 18 bases lay between the germline ends. The germline V gene encodes CDR1 SNHLY and CDR2 FYNNEI. The CDR3 DNA follows: TGTGCCAGCTCTTTACCACCGGGGAAGACGCAGTATTTT. This encodes CASSLPPGKTQYF.

As concerns this clone: Germline is not matched at one junction end, which may reflect a read error. The chain combines TRBV11-3 with TRBJ2-3; 11 nucleotides align to TRBD1. The length of the CDR3 is 15 residues. CDR1 is SGHNT and CDR2 is YENEEA in the germline V gene. The CDR3 loop is CVSSLAGQGADTQYF. The CDR3 region has the DNA TGTGTCAGCAGCTTAGCCGGACAGGGGGCGGATACGCAGTATTTT.

CDR3 residues: CSVDPHTRVGETQYF. The CDR3 DNA follows: TGCAGCGTTGACCCCCACACTAGGGTTGGAGAGACCCAGTACTTC. The rearrangement links TRBV29-1 to TRBJ2-5; TRBD2 is a possible D gene (5 bases). The CDR3 runs to 15 residues. Trimming left V 3 bases short and J 4 bases short, with 18 bases between. The germline gives CDR1 SQVTM, CDR2 ANQGSEA.

The rearrangement links TRBV19 to TRBJ1-5; 7 bases match TRBD1. This CDR3 has 14 amino acids. The ends lost 4 bases at V and 4 bases at J; junction bases unmatched: 4. The germline CDR1 and CDR2 sequences are LNHDA and SQIVND (reference sequence). CDR3 sequence: CASSSRDRNQPQHF. The CDR3 DNA sequence: TGTGCCAGTAGTAGCCGGGACAGAAATCAGCCCCAGCATTTT.

The gene calls are TRBV5-1 and TRBJ1-2, with unresolved D. Germline CDR1 is SGHRS and CDR2 is YFSETQ. V was trimmed by 4 bases and J by 7 bases, leaving 14 bases between them. CDR3 length equals 13 residues. This CDR3 is CASSPTGSPGYTF. The CDR3 DNA reads TGCGCCAGCAGCCCCACTGGGAGTCCTGGCTACACCTTC. Supplemented by reference TRBV5-1 and TRBJ1-2, the full variable domain reads KAGVTQTPRYLIKTRGQQVTLSCSPISGHRSVSWYQQTPGQGLQFLFEYFSETQRNKGNFPGRFSGRQFSNSRSEMNVSTLELGDSALYLCASSPTGSPGYTFGSGTRLTVV.

This chain uses TRBV10-2 with TRBJ2-5; TRBD1 is a possible D gene (5 bases). Germline CDR1 is WSHSY and CDR2 is SAAADI. The CDR3 length is 10 residues. V was pared by 8 bases and J by 7 bases, with 8 bases between. The CDR3: CASSQGTQYF. CDR3 DNA sequence: TGCGCCAGCTCGCAGGGGACCCAGTACTTC.

The rearrangement links TRBV19 to TRBJ1-1, with D uncertain. Trimming removed 4 bases at V and 1 base at J, with 7 bases between. Germline V gene sequence: CDR1 LNHDA, CDR2 SQIVND (reference sequence). This CDR3 has 13 residues. CDR3 sequence reads: CASSRRENTEAFF. Here the CDR3 DNA reads TGTGCCAGTAGTAGGCGGGAGAACACTGAAGCTTTCTTT.

This clone was counted only a few times. The chain uses TRBV13 and TRBJ2-7; D is unclear. This CDR3 has 14 amino acids. The germline V gene encodes CDR1 PRHDT and CDR2 FYEKMQ (reference sequence). Trimming left V 4 bases short and J 5 bases short, with 15 bases between. CDR3 bases: TGTGCCAGCAGCTCCGACCTAGACCTCCACGAGCAGTACTTC. Amino acid sequence: CASSSDLDLHEQYF.

This clone was observed a few times. The V and J genes are TRBV6-1 and TRBJ1-2; tentatively, D is TRBD1 (5 bases). Germline lookup yields CDR1 MNHNS and CDR2 SASEGT. Trimming pared 3 bases from V and 2 bases from J, leaving 19 bases between. CDR3 length equals 17 residues. DNA for the CDR3: TGTGCCAGCAGTGAGAGAGCCTTGGAACAGGCGAACTATGGCTACACCTTC. Protein sequence: CASSERALEQANYGYTF.